This TCR beta chain originates from a study of vaccination and CD4 T cells after COVID-19. The overall study: Blood was drawn a median about 75 days post second dose, range 14 to 241. Study-wide results and caveats: Convalescent patients displayed a median approximately 90% of reactive clones emerging only post-vaccination.

The CDR3 has 14 residues. Trimming removed 0 bases from V and 6 bases from J, with 14 bases in between. Germline CDR1 reads DFQATT; CDR2 reads SNEGSKA (reference sequence). Regarding time point: late sampling 161 to 241 days after vaccination in three convalescent patients. Before Alpha, Beta and Delta appeared in the US, convalescents tested positive (March–late 2020). One entry per CDR3 protein results from TCRdb running MiXCR on the PCR reads. The sample lists some 26,000 distinct CDR3 sequences, under 65% occurring once. This clonotype was picked up a small number of times. Its antigen is undetermined.

This sequence was found in a human donor who had recovered from COVID-19. The chain joins TRBV20-1 to TRBJ1-2; tentative D call: TRBD1 (5 bases). The sample was CD4+ T cells from blood, taken about 7 months after SARS-CoV-2 vaccination. The CDR3: CSAREGAAIHGYTF. DNA of the CDR3: TGCAGTGCTAGAGAAGGGGCGGCAATCCATGGCTACACCTTC.